What follows are 11 T cell receptor beta chains derived from one specimen sequenced in a study of T cells in Graves' hyperthyroidism and ophthalmopathy. Researchers amplified the TCR beta CDR3 regions from RNA transcripts. First-round RT-PCR with HTBI primers amplified the TCR CDR3 region. Using its own MiXCR run on the multiplex PCR reads, TCRdb lists one record per CDR3 protein. The sample yields around 540,000 distinct CDR3 sequences, about 16% seen once. The sample consisted of blood. These receptors came from a woman aged 25 to 39 with Graves' ophthalmopathy.

This clonotype was detected only a few times. The chain carries TRBV18 and TRBJ2-7; TRBD2 aligns across 9 bases. The CDR3 is 15 residues long. With V trimmed by 0 bases and J by 2 bases, 2 bases remained unmatched. Germline loops: CDR1 KGHSH, CDR2 LQKENI. In DNA form, the CDR3 reads TGTGCCAGCTCACCACCCGCTAGCGGGGCCTACGAGCAGTACTTC. It is translated as CASSPPASGAYEQYF.

The chain has TRBV5-6 and TRBJ1-1; D unclear. CDR1 SGHDT and CDR2 YYEEEE come from the germline V gene. The CDR3 sequence is 12 residues long. V lost 2 bases and J lost 8, with 10 bases in between. The chain's CDR3 is CASSFREGEAFF. The CDR3 DNA sequence: TGTGCCAGCAGCTTTAGGGAGGGAGAAGCTTTCTTT. Full variable domain (rest looked up from reference TRBV5-6 and TRBJ1-1): DAGVTQSPTHLIKTRGQQVTLRCSPKSGHDTVSWYQQALGQGPQFIFQYYEEEERQRGNFPDRFSGHQFPNYSSELNVNALLLGDSALYLCASSFREGEAFFGQGTRLTVV.

This sequence joins TRBV7-2 and TRBJ1-1; 9 bases align to TRBD1. Germline lookup yields CDR1 SGHTA and CDR2 FQGNSA. V lost 2 bases to trimming and J lost 4 bases; unmatched junction nucleotides: 11. The CDR3 is 17 residues long. The CDR3 loop reads CASSLSGTGSAGTEAFF. The DNA of the CDR3 is TGTGCCAGCAGCTTAAGTGGGACAGGGAGCGCGGGCACTGAAGCTTTCTTT.

This clonotype was counted ten times or more. This rearrangement joins TRBV28 to TRBJ2-7; D is tentatively TRBD1 or TRBD2 (6 bases each). Per the germline V gene, CDR1 is MDHEN and CDR2 is SYDVKM. Trimming took 5 bases from V and 4 from J, leaving 18 bases between them. This CDR3 region has 15 residues. The CDR3 DNA reads TGTGCCAGCAGTCCGCCGGGGGCAAGACAATACGAGCAGTACTTC. Protein product: CASSPPGARQYEQYF. The variable domain in full, with the rest retrieved from reference TRBV28 and TRBJ2-7, is DVKVTQSSRYLVKRTGEKVFLECVQDMDHENMFWYRQDPGLGLRLIYFSYDVKMKEKGDIPEGYSVSREKKERFSLILESASTNQTSMYLCASSPPGARQYEQYFGPGTRLTVT.

This clonotype was observed a few times. A much larger clonotype is one base distant, so this may be a read error. The rearrangement uses TRBV7-9 and TRBJ2-3; D uncertain. The CDR3 sequence is 13 residues long. Germline V gene sequence: CDR1 SEHNR, CDR2 FQNEAQ (reference sequence). The germline V and J ends were trimmed by 8 bases and 5 bases, with 14 bases remaining between them. The CDR3 here is CASAEGWGDTQYF. DNA for the CDR3: TGTGCCAGCGCCGAAGGATGGGGAGATACGCAGTATTTT. The full variable domain, completed using reference TRBV7-9 and TRBJ2-3, is DTGVSQNPRHKITKRGQNVTFRCDPISEHNRLYWYRQTLGQGPEFLTYFQNEAQLEKSRLLSDRFSAERPKGSFSTLEIQRTEQGDSAMYLCASAEGWGDTQYFGPGTRLTVL.

This clonotype was recorded a few times. J is TRBJ1-2 and V is TRBV15; 7 nucleotides align to TRBD1. The CDR3 runs 12 residues. Germline trimming cut 9 bases from V and 3 bases from J; bases unmatched to any gene: 4. Germline-derived CDR1 and CDR2 are LNHNV and YYDKDF (reference sequence). CDR3: CATGGQHYGYTF. The CDR3, as DNA: TGTGCCACGGGGGGACAGCACTATGGCTACACCTTC.

The sample holds many counts of this clonotype. The chain combines TRBV6-2 or TRBV6-3 with TRBJ2-1; D is unresolved. Trimming stripped 4 bases from V and 6 bases from J, with 10 bases between. CDR3 length equals 13 residues. Germline lookup yields CDR1 MNHEY and CDR2 SVGEGT. Here the CDR3 reads CASSFAVSNEQFF. In nucleotides, the CDR3 is TGTGCCAGCAGTTTCGCAGTGAGCAATGAGCAGTTCTTC.

This clonotype was observed many times. The chain has TRBV28 and TRBJ1-1; D ambiguous. Trimming removed 1 base at V and 1 base at J, with 10 bases between. Per germline, CDR1 MDHEN and CDR2 SYDVKM. The CDR3 runs 15 residues. In nucleotides, the CDR3 is TGTGCCAGCAGTTTATACCCCCTGGGGAACACTGAAGCTTTCTTT. Protein: CASSLYPLGNTEAFF.

This clonotype was seen ten or more times. V gene TRBV11-2 combines with J gene TRBJ1-3; D is unresolved. This CDR3 comprises 15 residues. The germline V gene encodes CDR1 SGHAT and CDR2 FQNNGV. V was clipped by 4 bases and J by 3 bases, with 13 bases between them. CDR3 protein: CASSSSSDNGNTIYF. The CDR3 region has the DNA TGTGCCAGCAGCTCCTCCAGCGATAATGGAAACACCATATATTTT.

In this sample, this clonotype turned up many times. The chain carries TRBV2 and TRBJ1-2; D remains ambiguous. CDR1 is SNHLY and CDR2 is FYNNEI in the germline V gene. Trimming took 4 bases from V and 5 from J, leaving 5 bases between them. The CDR3 totals 11 residues. The CDR3 region has the DNA TGTGCCAGCAGTGGGGGTTATGGCTACACCTTC. It yields the protein CASSGGYGYTF.

Many counts were recorded for this clonotype. This chain uses TRBV13 with TRBJ1-1, with D tentatively TRBD1 (5 bases). This CDR3 is 15 amino acids long. CDR1 is PRHDT, CDR2 FYEKMQ, per germline (reference sequence). The germline V and J ends were trimmed by 2 bases and 1 base, with 11 bases remaining between them. In nucleotides, the CDR3 is TGTGCCAGCAGCTTACTCGGGGCGGAGAACACTGAAGCTTTCTTT. Its translation is CASSLLGAENTEAFF.